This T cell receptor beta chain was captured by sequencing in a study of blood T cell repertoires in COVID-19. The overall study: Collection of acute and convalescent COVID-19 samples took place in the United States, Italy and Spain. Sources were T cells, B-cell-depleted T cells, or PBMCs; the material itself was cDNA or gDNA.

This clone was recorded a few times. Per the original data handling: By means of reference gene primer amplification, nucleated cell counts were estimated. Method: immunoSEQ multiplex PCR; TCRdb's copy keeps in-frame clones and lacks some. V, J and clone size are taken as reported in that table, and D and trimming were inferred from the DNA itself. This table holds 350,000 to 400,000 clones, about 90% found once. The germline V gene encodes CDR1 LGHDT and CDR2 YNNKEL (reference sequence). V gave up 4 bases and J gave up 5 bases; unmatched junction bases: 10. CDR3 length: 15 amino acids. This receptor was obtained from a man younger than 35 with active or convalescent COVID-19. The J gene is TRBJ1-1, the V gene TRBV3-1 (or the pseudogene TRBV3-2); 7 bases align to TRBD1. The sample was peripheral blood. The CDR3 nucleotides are TGTGCCAGCAGCCTAAATCCGGGACAGAGGACTGAAGCTTTCTTT. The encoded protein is CASSLNPGQRTEAFF.